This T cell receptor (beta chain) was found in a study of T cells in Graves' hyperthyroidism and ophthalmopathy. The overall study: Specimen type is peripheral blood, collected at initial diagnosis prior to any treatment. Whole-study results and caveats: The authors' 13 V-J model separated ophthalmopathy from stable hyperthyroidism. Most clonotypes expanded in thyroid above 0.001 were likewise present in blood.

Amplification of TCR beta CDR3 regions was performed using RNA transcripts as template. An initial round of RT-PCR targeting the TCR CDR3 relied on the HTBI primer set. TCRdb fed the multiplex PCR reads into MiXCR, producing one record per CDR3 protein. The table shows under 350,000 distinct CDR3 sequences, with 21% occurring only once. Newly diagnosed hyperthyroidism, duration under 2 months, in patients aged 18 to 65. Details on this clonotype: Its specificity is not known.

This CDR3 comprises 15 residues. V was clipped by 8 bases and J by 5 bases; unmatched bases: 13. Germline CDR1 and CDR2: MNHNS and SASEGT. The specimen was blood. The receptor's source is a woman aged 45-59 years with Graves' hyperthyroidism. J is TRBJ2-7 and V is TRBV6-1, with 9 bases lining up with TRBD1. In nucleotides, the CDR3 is TGTGCCAGCCGCTTACAGGGGGCGATGAATGACGAGCAGTACTTC. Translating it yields CASRLQGAMNDEQYF.